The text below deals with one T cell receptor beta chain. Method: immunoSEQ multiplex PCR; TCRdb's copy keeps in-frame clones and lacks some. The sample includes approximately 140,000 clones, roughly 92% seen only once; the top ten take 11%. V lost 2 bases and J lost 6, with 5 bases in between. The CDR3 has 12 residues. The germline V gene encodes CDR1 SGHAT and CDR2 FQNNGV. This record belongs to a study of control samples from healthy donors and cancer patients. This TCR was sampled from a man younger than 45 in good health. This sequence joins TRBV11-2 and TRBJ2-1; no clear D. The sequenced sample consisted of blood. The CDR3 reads CASSLNSNEQFF. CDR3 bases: TGTGCCAGCAGCTTAAACAGCAATGAGCAGTTCTTC.